This entry features one TCR beta chain sequence. Its antigen remains unidentified. With 2 bases clipped from V and 3 bases from J, the junction kept 1 base outside the gene matches. CDR1 is MNHNY, CDR2 SVGAGI, per germline (reference sequence). There are 16 residues in the CDR3. This entry comes from a study of beta chain features in type 1 diabetes. Study-level information: Sorted cell examination encompassed 100,000,000 or so cells across all samples.

Sequenced material consisted of expressed TCRB transcripts (all of the isolated RNA was reverse transcribed). Measured with immunoSEQ multiplex PCR; TCRdb has only the in-frame clones, and not every one. The table includes around 56,000 clones, around 50% detected once. Regarding the study as a whole: In comparison with healthy donors, patients had naive, central memory and Treg TCRB repertoires that appeared more similar. Individuals with type 1 diabetes displayed fewer insertions and more deletions at VDJ junctions. Moderate but significant shortening of TCRB CDR3s was recorded in all four CD4+ subsets from Type 1 diabetes patients.

The V gene is TRBV6-6, the J gene TRBJ2-2; 12 nucleotides line up with TRBD2. The source material was Tregs from blood. This receptor was identified in a woman in her thirties or forties with type 1 diabetes. CDR3 sequence reads: CASSYLAGGYTGELFF. In DNA form, the CDR3 reads TGTGCCAGCAGTTACCTAGCGGGAGGGTACACCGGGGAGCTGTTTTTT.